Sequencing of this T cell receptor beta chain was carried out in a study of Ad26.COV2.S vaccination and SARS-CoV-2 variants. Treatment of the sample: 15 to 20 received Ad26.COV2.S at low or high dose, single or two shots; roughly 5 received placebo; per-sample allocation not given. Specimens were obtained on day 63 following the first vaccine or placebo injection. Cohort 1b enrolled adults aged 18-55 years in Boston. Points on this clone: The antigen is not known.

Study-level points and caveats: After vaccination, substantial breadth of spike-specific CD8+ and CD4+ responses was reported. Possibly, TCR breadth and depth analyses underestimated total T cell responses.

CDR3 size: 13 residues. Trimming removed 4 bases from V and 14 bases from J, with 15 bases in between. Looked up from germline, CDR1 is SGHTA and CDR2 is FQGNSA. Sequencing used immunoSEQ multiplex PCR; TCRdb keeps in-frame clones, though not all of them. The table lists 300,000 to 350,000 clones, 85% to 90% of them singletons. The TCR was taken from a person aged 18 to 59 who received the Ad26.COV2.S COVID-19 vaccine or a placebo. Sequenced material: peripheral blood, taken in a trial of Ad26.COV2.S vaccine versus placebo. This chain uses TRBV7-2 with TRBJ1-6; a possible D gene is TRBD1 (5 bases). CDR3 DNA sequence: TGTGCCAGCAGCTCGGGACCGGCAGTGACCCTCCACTTT. It specifies CASSSGPAVTLHF.